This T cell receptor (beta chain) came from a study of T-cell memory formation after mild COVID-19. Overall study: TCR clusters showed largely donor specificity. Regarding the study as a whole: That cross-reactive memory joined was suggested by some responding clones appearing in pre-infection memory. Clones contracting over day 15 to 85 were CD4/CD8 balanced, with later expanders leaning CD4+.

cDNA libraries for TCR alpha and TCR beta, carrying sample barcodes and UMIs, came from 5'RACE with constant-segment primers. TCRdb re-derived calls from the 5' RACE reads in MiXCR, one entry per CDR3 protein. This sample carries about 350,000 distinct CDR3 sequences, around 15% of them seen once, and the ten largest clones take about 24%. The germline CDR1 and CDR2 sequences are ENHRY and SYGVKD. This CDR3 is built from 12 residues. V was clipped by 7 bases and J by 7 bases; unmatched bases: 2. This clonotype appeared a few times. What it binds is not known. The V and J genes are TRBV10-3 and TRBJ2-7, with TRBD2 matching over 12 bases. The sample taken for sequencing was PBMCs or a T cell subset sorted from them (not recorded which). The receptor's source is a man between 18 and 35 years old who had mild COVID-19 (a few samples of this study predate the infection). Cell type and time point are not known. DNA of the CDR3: TGTGCCATCAAGGGGACTAGCGGGGAGCAGTACGTC. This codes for CAIKGTSGEQYV.